This T cell receptor (beta chain) originates from a study of shared clonotypes between healthy human individuals. Sequenced by immunoSEQ multiplex PCR; TCRdb stores in-frame clones only, minus some. Of fewer than 850,000 clones detected, 90% appear once; the ten largest clones hold 34%. Between the trimmed V and J ends, which lost 3 bases and 3 bases, there was a span of 20 bases. The CDR3 loop spans 16 amino acids. Germline V gene sequence: CDR1 GTSNPN, CDR2 SVGIG (reference sequence). The sample consisted of memory CD8+ T cells from PBMCs. Subset noted: CD45RO+ cells pooled with CCR7-negative TemRA cells. The chain employs TRBV30 and TRBJ2-5; D perhaps matches TRBD1 (5 bases). The clonotype comes from a man aged 18 to 29 in good health. Some clones in this sample may be carry-over from other donors' samples. The CDR3 DNA reads TGTGCCTGGAGCCTATTGACCACGGACATAGAAGAGACCCAGTACTTC. Its protein product is CAWSLLTTDIEETQYF.